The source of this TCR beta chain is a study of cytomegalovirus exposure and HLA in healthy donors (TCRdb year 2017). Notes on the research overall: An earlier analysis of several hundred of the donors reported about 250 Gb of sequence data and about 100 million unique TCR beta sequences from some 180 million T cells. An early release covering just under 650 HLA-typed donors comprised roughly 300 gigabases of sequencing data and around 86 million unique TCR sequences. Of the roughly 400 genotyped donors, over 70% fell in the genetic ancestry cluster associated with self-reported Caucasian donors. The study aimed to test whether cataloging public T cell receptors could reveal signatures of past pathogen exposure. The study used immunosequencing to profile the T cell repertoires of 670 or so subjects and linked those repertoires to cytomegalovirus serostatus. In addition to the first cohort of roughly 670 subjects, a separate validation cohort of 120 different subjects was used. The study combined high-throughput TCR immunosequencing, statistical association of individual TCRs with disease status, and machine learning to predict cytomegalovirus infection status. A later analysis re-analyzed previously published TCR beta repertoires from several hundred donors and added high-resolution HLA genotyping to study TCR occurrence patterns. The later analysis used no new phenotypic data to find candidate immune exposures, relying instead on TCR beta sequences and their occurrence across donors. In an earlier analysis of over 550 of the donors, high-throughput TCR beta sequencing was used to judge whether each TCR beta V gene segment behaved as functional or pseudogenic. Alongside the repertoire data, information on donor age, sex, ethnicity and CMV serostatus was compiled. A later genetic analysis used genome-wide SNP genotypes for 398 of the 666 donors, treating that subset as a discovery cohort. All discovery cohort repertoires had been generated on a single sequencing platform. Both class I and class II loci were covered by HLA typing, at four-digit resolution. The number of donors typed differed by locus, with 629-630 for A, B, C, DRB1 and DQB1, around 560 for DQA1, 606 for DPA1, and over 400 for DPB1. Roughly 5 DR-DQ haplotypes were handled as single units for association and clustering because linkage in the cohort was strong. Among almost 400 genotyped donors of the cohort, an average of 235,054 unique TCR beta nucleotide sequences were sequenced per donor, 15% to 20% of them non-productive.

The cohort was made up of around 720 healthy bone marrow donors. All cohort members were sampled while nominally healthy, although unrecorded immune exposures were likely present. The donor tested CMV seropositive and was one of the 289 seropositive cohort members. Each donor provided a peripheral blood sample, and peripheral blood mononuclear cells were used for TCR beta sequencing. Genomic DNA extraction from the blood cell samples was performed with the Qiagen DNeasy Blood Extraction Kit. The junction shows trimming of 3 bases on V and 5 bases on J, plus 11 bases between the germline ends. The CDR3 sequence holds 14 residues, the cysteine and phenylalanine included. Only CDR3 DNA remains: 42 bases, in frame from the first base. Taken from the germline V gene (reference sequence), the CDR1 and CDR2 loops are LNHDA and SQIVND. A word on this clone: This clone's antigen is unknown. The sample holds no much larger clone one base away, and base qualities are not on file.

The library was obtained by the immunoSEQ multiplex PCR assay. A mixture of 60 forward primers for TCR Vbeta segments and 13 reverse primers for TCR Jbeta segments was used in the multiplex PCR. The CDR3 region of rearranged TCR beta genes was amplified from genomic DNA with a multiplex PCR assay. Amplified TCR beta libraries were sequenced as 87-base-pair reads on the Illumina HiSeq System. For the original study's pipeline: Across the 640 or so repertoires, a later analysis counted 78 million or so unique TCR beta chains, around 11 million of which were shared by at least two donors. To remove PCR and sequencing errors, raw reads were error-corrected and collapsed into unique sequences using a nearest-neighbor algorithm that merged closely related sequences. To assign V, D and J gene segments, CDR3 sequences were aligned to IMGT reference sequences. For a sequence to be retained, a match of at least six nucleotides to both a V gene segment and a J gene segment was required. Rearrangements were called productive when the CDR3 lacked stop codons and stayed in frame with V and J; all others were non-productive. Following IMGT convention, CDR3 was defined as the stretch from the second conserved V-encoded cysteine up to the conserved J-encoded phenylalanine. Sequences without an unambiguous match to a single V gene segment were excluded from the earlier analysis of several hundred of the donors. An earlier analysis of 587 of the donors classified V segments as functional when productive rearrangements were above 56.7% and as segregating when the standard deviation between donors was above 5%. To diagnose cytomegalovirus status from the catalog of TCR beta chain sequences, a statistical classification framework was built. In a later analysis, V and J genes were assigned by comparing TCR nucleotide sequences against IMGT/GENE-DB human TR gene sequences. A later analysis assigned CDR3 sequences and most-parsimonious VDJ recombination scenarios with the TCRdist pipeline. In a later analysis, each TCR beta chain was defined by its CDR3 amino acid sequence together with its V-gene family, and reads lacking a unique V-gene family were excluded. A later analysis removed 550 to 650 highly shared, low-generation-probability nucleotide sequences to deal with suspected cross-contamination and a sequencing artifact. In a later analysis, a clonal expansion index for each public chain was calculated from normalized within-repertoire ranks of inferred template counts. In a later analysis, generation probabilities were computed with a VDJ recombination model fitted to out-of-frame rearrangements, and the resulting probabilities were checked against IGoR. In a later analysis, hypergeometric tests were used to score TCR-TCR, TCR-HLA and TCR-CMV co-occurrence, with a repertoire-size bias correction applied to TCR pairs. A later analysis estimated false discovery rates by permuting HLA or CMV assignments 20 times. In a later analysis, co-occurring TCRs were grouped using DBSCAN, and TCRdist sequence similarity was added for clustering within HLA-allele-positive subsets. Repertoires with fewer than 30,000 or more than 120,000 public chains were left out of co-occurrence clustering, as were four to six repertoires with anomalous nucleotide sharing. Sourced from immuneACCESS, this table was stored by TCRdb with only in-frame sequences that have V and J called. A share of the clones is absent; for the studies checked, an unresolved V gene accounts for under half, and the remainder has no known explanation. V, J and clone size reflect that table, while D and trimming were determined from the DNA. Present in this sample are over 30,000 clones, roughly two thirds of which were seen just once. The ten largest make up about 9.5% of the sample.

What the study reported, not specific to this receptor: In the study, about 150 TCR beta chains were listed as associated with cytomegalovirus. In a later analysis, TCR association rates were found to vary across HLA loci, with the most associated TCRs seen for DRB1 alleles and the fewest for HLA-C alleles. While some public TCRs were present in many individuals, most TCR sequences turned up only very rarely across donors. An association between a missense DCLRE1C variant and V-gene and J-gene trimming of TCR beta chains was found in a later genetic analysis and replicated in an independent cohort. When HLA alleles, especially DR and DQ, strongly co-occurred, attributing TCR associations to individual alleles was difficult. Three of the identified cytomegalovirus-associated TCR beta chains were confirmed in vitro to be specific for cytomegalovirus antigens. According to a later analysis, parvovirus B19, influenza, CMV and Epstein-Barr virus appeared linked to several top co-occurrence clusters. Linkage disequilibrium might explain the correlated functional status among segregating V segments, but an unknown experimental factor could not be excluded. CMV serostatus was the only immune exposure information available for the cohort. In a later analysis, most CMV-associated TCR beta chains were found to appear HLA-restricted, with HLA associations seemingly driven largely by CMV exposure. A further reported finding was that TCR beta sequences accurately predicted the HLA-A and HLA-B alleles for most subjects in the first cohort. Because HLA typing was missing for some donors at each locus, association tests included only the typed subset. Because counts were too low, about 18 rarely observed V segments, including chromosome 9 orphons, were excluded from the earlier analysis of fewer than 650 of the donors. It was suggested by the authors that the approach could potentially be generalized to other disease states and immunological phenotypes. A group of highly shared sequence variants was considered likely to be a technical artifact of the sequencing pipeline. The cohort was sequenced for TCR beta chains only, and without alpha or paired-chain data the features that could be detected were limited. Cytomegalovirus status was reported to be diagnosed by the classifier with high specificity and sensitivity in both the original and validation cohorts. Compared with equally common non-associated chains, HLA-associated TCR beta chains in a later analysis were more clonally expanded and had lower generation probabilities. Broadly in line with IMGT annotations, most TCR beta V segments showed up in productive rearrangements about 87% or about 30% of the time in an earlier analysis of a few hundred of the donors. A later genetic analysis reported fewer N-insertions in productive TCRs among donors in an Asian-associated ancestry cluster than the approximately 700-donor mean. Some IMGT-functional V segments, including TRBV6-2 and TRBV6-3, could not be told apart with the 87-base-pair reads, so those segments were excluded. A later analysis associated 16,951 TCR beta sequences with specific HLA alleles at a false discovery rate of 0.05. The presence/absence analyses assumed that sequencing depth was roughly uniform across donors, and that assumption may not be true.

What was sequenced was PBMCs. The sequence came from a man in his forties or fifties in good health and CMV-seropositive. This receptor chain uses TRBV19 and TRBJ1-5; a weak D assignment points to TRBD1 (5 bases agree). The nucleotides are TGTGCCAGTAGTATTTCCAGGGTCTATCAGCCCCAGCATTTT. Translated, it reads CASSISRVYQPQHF.